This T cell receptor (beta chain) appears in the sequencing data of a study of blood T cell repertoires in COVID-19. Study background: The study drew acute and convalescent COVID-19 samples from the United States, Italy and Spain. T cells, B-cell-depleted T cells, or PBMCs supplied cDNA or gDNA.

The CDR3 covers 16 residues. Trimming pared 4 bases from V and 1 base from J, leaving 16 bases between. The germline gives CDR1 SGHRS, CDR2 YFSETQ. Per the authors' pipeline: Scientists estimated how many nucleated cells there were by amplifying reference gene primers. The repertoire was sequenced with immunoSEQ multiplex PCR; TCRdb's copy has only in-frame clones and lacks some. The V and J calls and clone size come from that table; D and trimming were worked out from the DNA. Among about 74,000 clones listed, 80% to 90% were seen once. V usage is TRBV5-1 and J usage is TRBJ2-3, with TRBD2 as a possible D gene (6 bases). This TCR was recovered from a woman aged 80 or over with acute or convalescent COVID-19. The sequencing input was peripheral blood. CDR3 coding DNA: TGCGCCAGCAGCGCCGGCTGGGGGGTGGGCACAGATACGCAGTATTTT. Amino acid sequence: CASSAGWGVGTDTQYF. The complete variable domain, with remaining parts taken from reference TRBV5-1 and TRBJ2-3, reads KAGVTQTPRYLIKTRGQQVTLSCSPISGHRSVSWYQQTPGQGLQFLFEYFSETQRNKGNFPGRFSGRQFSNSRSEMNVSTLELGDSALYLCASSAGWGVGTDTQYFGPGTRLTVL.